One sample yielded the 17 T cell receptor beta chains listed below, sequenced in a study of shared clonotypes between healthy human individuals. Profiled with immunoSEQ multiplex PCR; TCRdb holds only in-frame clones, not every one. The sample has 950,000 to 1,300,000 clones; about 75% are singletons. Sequenced input: memory CD4+ T cells sorted from blood. Subset meaning: CD45RA-negative fraction. The receptors here all came from a young man in good health.

The sample holds one count of this clone. The chain is built from TRBV6-1 and TRBJ1-1; D not resolved. Germline V gene lookup returns CDR1 MNHNS and CDR2 SASEGT. This CDR3 comprises 14 residues. Trimming took 1 base from V and 6 from J, leaving 12 bases between them. The CDR3 DNA is TGTGCCAGCAGTGAAGGGTTTCTAAGGCCTGAAGCTTTCTTT. Translated, it gives CASSEGFLRPEAFF.

The rearrangement uses TRBV5-1 and TRBJ2-2, with TRBD2 identical over 15 bases. The CDR3 extends over 19 amino acids. Trimming took 4 bases from V and 1 from J; bases not matched to a gene: 8. Germline CDR1 SGHRS, CDR2 YFSETQ. This chain's CDR3 is CASSPGLAGGPRNTGELFF. The CDR3 DNA is TGCGCCAGCAGCCCGGGACTAGCGGGAGGTCCCAGGAACACCGGGGAGCTGTTTTTT.

CDR3 region: CAISESPGTVNEQFF. The CDR3 DNA reads as TGTGCCATCAGTGAGTCCCCAGGGACGGTAAATGAGCAGTTCTTC. The V and J genes are TRBV10-3 and TRBJ2-1; D is possibly TRBD1 or TRBD2 (5 bases each). V lost 0 bases to trimming and J lost 7 bases, with 13 bases between them. There are 15 residues in the CDR3. Germline-derived CDR1 and CDR2 are ENHRY and SYGVKD.

The table lists this clone with a few counts. The gene calls are TRBV10-3 and TRBJ2-3; 7 nucleotides line up with TRBD1. The V gene end was trimmed by 8 bases and the J gene end by 9 bases; junction bases not matched to a gene: 11. This CDR3 region has 13 residues. In germline, CDR1 is ENHRY, CDR2 SYGVKD. The CDR3: CAIESPQGKTQYF. The CDR3 nucleotides are TGTGCCATCGAAAGCCCACAGGGGAAAACGCAGTATTTT.

This clone was counted between two and nine times. The chain employs TRBV5-1 and TRBJ2-5; D gene ambiguous. The CDR3 length is 14 residues. Germline CDR1 is SGHRS and CDR2 is YFSETQ. The germline V and J ends were trimmed by 0 bases and 2 bases, with 8 bases remaining between them. The CDR3 sequence is CASSLGVRQETQYF. The CDR3 region has the DNA TGCGCCAGCAGCTTGGGGGTCAGACAAGAGACCCAGTACTTC.

The chain links TRBV7-9 to TRBJ1-2; D remains unclear. The ends were cut back, 5 bases at V and 3 bases at J, with 13 bases in the middle. The CDR3 runs to 14 residues. Germline CDR1 reads SEHNR; CDR2 reads FQNEAQ (reference sequence). CDR3 sequence: CASSLAGLDYGYTF. The CDR3 region has the DNA TGTGCCAGCAGCCTCGCCGGCCTAGACTATGGCTACACCTTC.

V usage is TRBV27 and J usage is TRBJ1-6; 7 nucleotides match TRBD1. CDR3 length: 15 amino acids. Germline CDR1 is MNHEY and CDR2 is SMNVEV (reference sequence). Trimming removed 3 bases from V and 6 bases from J; junction bases left unmatched: 5. The CDR3 spells CASSFDRVANSPLHF. CDR3 DNA: TGTGCCAGCAGTTTCGACAGGGTCGCTAATTCACCCCTCCACTTT.

A word on this clone: This likely came from a read error, as a far larger clone is one base away. Other DNA sequences in the same sample also yield this CDR3. The chain combines TRBV10-3 with TRBJ2-6, with D possibly matching TRBD1 (5 bases). The CDR3 contains 14 residues. Germline V gives CDR1 ENHRY, CDR2 SYGVKD. This chain's CDR3 is CAIRGAPGANVLTF. CDR3 in DNA: TGTGCCATCAGGGGTGCCCCTGGGGCCAATGTCCTGACTTTC.

J is TRBJ2-5 and V is TRBV5-1; TRBD2 agrees at 10 bases. Looked up from germline, CDR1 is SGHRS and CDR2 is YFSETQ. Trimming removed 2 bases from V and 5 bases from J; junction bases left unmatched: 12. CDR3 length: 17 amino acids. The CDR3 spells CASSFEAGGPNSETQYF. CDR3 nucleotides: TGCGCCAGCAGCTTCGAAGCGGGGGGGCCAAATAGTGAGACCCAGTACTTC.

This clone was detected once. The CDR3 is CASSDTPGGPTDTQYF. The CDR3 DNA is TGTGCCAGCAGTGATACCCCGGGAGGGCCGACAGATACGCAGTATTTT. This chain links TRBV6-1 with TRBJ2-3; TRBD2 agrees at 8 bases. CDR1 MNHNS and CDR2 SASEGT come from the germline V gene. Losses at the gene ends were 3 bases for V and 3 bases for J; bases not matched to a gene: 8. CDR3 size: 16 residues.

This clone occurred many times. Other nucleotide sequences from this sample produce the same CDR3. The J gene is TRBJ2-5, the V gene TRBV30; D is possibly TRBD2 (6 bases). Trimming left V 3 bases short and J 5 bases short, with 10 bases between. This CDR3 has 12 residues. Germline V gene lookup returns CDR1 GTSNPN and CDR2 SVGIG (reference sequence). The CDR3 sequence: CAWRAGRETQYF. In DNA form, the CDR3 reads TGTGCCTGGAGGGCAGGGAGGGAGACCCAGTACTTC.

In its sample, this clone was seen once. The chain joins TRBV2 to TRBJ1-6; a possible D gene is TRBD1 (5 bases). V was trimmed by 7 bases and J by 0 bases, leaving 7 bases between them. The CDR3 length is 14 residues. Germline CDR1 and CDR2: SNHLY and FYNNEI. The CDR3, as DNA: TGTGCCAGCACGGGGGGCTCCTATAATTCACCCCTCCACTTT. Amino acids: CASTGGSYNSPLHF.

V and J are TRBV5-1 and TRBJ1-3, with 7 bases lining up with TRBD1. Per the germline V gene, CDR1 is SGHRS and CDR2 is YFSETQ. This CDR3 region has 14 residues. V gave up 4 bases and J gave up 3 bases; unmatched junction bases: 4. The DNA of the CDR3 is TGCGCCAGCAGCCAACAGGGGTATGGAAACACCATATATTTT. As protein: CASSQQGYGNTIYF.

V and J are TRBV11-1 and TRBJ2-1, with 9 bases identical to TRBD2. Germline assignment: CDR1 SGHAT and CDR2 FQDESV (reference sequence). The CDR3 length is 17 residues. The V and J ends lost 4 bases and 6 bases, in that order; junction bases with no gene match: 13. CDR3 in amino acids: CASSYTERGAGANEQFF. CDR3 nucleotides: TGTGCCAGCAGCTATACGGAGCGGGGGGCCGGGGCCAATGAGCAGTTCTTC.

The chain joins TRBV19 to TRBJ1-2, with TRBD1 identical over 7 bases. The CDR3 runs 13 residues. With 5 bases clipped from V and 6 bases from J, the junction kept 6 bases outside the gene matches. Looked up from germline, CDR1 is LNHDA and CDR2 is SQIVND (reference sequence). CDR3 DNA: TGTGCCAGTAGTCGAAGCAGGGGGGATGGCTACACCTTC. This sequence encodes CASSRSRGDGYTF.

This clone appeared a few times. V gene TRBV21-1 combines with J gene TRBJ1-1. TRBV21-1 is a pseudogene. CDR3 size: 19 residues. The CDR3: CANLTSSTRQGGTNTEAFF. The CDR3 DNA follows: TGTGCCAACCTTACGTCAAGTACTCGACAGGGAGGGACGAACACTGAAGCTTTCTTT.

V is TRBV28 and J is TRBJ1-2; tentative D call: TRBD1 (5 bases). This CDR3 has 17 amino acids. Trimming cost V 5 bases and J 4 bases, with 23 bases left between them. The germline V gene has CDR1 MDHEN and CDR2 SYDVKM. The CDR3 loop is CASSLISRGEITYGYTF. DNA of the CDR3: TGTGCCAGCAGTCTAATTAGTCGAGGGGAGATCACCTATGGCTACACCTTC.